Below are 9 T cell receptor beta chains sequenced from a single sample in a study of blood T cells in healthy people across ages (dated by TCRdb to the mid-2010s). Libraries were made using 5' RACE. The sequencer was an Illumina HiSeq 2500. A second PCR of roughly 7 to 11 cycles was performed with a sample-barcoded 5' primer and a J-beta primer mix. Using fastp trimming at Q25 and MiXCR clonotype assembly, TCRdb reanalyzed the public sequencing data and kept in-frame beta chains. Entries that share a CDR3 protein sequence are merged under the most common genes and DNA. The sample contains 850,000 to 1,000,000 distinct CDR3 sequences, 45% to 50% of them found a single time. Roughly an eighth of the sample is in the top ten clones. The sample taken for sequencing was blood. The receptor set was obtained from a man under 40 in good health.

The rearrangement uses TRBV4-3 and TRBJ2-1; 14 nucleotides line up with TRBD2. The CDR3 has 17 residues. J gave up 7 bases and V 0 bases, and 5 bases lay outside the gene matches. Germline CDR1 is LGHNA and CDR2 is YSLEER. The CDR3: CASSQDGLAGGKNEQFF. The DNA of the CDR3 is TGCGCCAGCAGCCAAGATGGACTAGCGGGGGGAAAGAATGAGCAGTTCTTC.

V usage is TRBV27 and J usage is TRBJ1-5; no clear D gene. The CDR3 has 12 amino acids. Trimming removed 4 bases at V and 11 bases at J, with 12 bases between. CDR1 is MNHEY and CDR2 is SMNVEV in the germline V gene (reference sequence). The CDR3 sequence: CASSSFDGAQHF. As DNA, the CDR3 is TGTGCCAGCAGTTCTTTCGACGGGGCCCAGCATTTT.

The chain combines TRBV6-5 with TRBJ1-1; TRBD1 might be the D (6 bases). With 5 bases removed from V and 1 base from J, the gap between germline ends came to 17 bases. There are 16 residues in the CDR3. Germline V gene data show CDR1 as MNHEY and CDR2 as SVGAGI. CDR3 in DNA: TGTGCCAGCAGTCCGGGGACAAGCGTTTGGAACACTGAAGCTTTCTTT. Its translation: CASSPGTSVWNTEAFF.

This chain joins TRBV6-1 and TRBJ2-3; 14 bases fit TRBD2. The germline CDR1 and CDR2 sequences are MNHNS and SASEGT. The junction had 5 bases not matched to a gene; V was cut back by 6 bases and J by 0 bases. The length of the CDR3 is 17 residues. This CDR3 reads CASRRTSGGRSTDTQYF. The CDR3 DNA follows: TGTGCCAGCAGACGGACTAGCGGGGGGCGGAGCACAGATACGCAGTATTTT.

The chain links TRBV15 to TRBJ2-1; TRBD1 aligns across 7 bases. This CDR3 has 14 residues. CDR1 and CDR2 (germline): LNHNV, YYDKDF (reference sequence). V lost 1 base, J lost 8 bases, and 5 bases stayed unmatched. CDR3 amino acids: CATSRGQGVDEQFF. CDR3 sequence (DNA): TGTGCCACCAGCAGAGGTCAGGGGGTCGATGAGCAGTTCTTC.

This chain connects TRBV7-2 to TRBJ2-3, with TRBD1 identical over 7 bases. V trimming: 4 bases; J trimming: 2 bases; junction bases outside the gene matches: 6. Germline CDR1 is SGHTA and CDR2 is FQGNSA. CDR3 size: 15 residues. CDR3 in DNA: TGTGCCAGCAGCTCCAGGGGGTGGAACACAGATACGCAGTATTTT. Translating gives CASSSRGWNTDTQYF. The full variable domain, in which reference TRBV7-2 and TRBJ2-3 provide the parts outside the CDR3, is GAGVSQSPSNKVTEKGKDVELRCDPISGHTALYWYRQSLGQGLEFLIYFQGNSAPDKSGLPSDRFSAERTGGSVSTLTIQRTQQEDSAVYLCASSSRGWNTDTQYFGPGTRLTVL.

This clonotype has a handful of counts. The rearrangement uses TRBV6-2 or TRBV6-3 and TRBJ2-1; D remains unclear. Per germline, CDR1 MNHEY and CDR2 SVGEGT. Trimming cost V 4 bases and J 10 bases, with 5 bases left between them. The CDR3 length is 10 residues. The CDR3: CASSSREQFF. The CDR3 DNA sequence: TGTGCCAGCAGTTCCCGGGAGCAGTTCTTC.

This clonotype was counted a single time. The junction departs from germline at one end; a sequencing error may be responsible. This chain connects TRBV6-1 to TRBJ2-7; 10 bases align to TRBD1. The CDR3 runs to 13 residues. Germline CDR1 is MNHNS and CDR2 is SASEGT. CDR3 residues: CACSERQGAEQYF. The CDR3, as DNA: TGTGCCTGCAGTGAGAGACAGGGGGCCGAGCAGTACTTC.

The chain employs TRBV27 and TRBJ2-1; 9 bases agree with TRBD1. The CDR3 contains 15 residues. Germline CDR1 reads MNHEY; CDR2 reads SMNVEV (reference sequence). V dropped 8 bases and J dropped 7; count of bases not matched to a gene: 12. This CDR3 is CASSGRTGDGNEQFF. The DNA of the CDR3 is TGTGCCAGCTCCGGCCGGACAGGGGATGGGAATGAGCAGTTCTTC.